The 5 T cell receptor beta chains given below trace back to one sample, sequenced in a study of blood T cell repertoires in COVID-19 (TCRdb year 2020). Receptors were amplified or captured by the immunoSEQ multiplex PCR assay. TCRdb carries this immuneACCESS record with in-frame sequences only. Its versions omit some clonotypes, under half of them owing to an unresolved V gene in the studies checked, with the rest unexplained. This sample has around 170,000 clones in its table, and 80% to 90% of those were observed once. The biggest ten clones account for 13% to 15% of the sample. The specimen was peripheral blood. The receptors stem from a man aged 25-40 years with active or convalescent COVID-19.

The chain joins TRBV27 to TRBJ1-1, with 9 bases that match TRBD1. Germline lookup yields CDR1 MNHEY and CDR2 SMNVEV (reference sequence). This CDR3 comprises 16 residues. Trimming cost V 5 bases and J 1 base; bases outside gene matches: 8. The CDR3 region is CASSLGTGISNTEAFF. The CDR3 DNA reads as TGTGCCAGCAGTCTCGGGACAGGGATATCGAACACTGAAGCTTTCTTT.

This chain joins TRBV7-8 and TRBJ1-1, with D unresolved. This CDR3 region has 16 residues. Per the germline V gene, CDR1 is SGHVS and CDR2 is FQNEAQ. V dropped 5 bases and J dropped 5 bases, with 21 bases sitting between them. The CDR3 region is CASSAQGRVLGTEAFF. DNA for the CDR3: TGTGCCAGCAGCGCCCAAGGGCGGGTACTAGGGACTGAAGCTTTCTTT.

The rearrangement joins TRBV6-2 or TRBV6-3 to TRBJ1-5, with D unclear. Germline CDR1 MNHEY, CDR2 SVGEGT. Trimming took 4 bases from V and 4 from J, leaving 5 bases between them. The CDR3 contains 12 residues. In DNA, the CDR3 is TGTGCCAGCAGTTCCCTAAATCAGCCCCAGCATTTT. Its protein product is CASSSLNQPQHF.

This rearrangement joins TRBV10-3 to TRBJ2-3, with D possibly matching TRBD2 (5 bases). The CDR3 consists of 14 residues. Germline V gene data show CDR1 as ENHRY and CDR2 as SYGVKD. Trimming took off 7 bases at V and 6 bases at J, with 17 bases between the two ends. In DNA form, the CDR3 reads TGTGCCATCAACGGGCGTCCCGGGGTCGATACGCAGTATTTT. This gives the protein CAINGRPGVDTQYF.

A single count supports this clone. The J gene is TRBJ1-4, the V gene TRBV5-1; 7 bases are a match to TRBD1. The germline CDR1 and CDR2 sequences are SGHRS and YFSETQ. V lost 4 bases to trimming and J lost 2 bases; unmatched junction nucleotides: 5. The CDR3 sequence is 15 residues long. CDR3 protein: CASSPGTVTNEKLFF. The CDR3 nucleotides read TGCGCCAGCAGCCCCGGGACAGTTACTAATGAAAAACTGTTTTTT.